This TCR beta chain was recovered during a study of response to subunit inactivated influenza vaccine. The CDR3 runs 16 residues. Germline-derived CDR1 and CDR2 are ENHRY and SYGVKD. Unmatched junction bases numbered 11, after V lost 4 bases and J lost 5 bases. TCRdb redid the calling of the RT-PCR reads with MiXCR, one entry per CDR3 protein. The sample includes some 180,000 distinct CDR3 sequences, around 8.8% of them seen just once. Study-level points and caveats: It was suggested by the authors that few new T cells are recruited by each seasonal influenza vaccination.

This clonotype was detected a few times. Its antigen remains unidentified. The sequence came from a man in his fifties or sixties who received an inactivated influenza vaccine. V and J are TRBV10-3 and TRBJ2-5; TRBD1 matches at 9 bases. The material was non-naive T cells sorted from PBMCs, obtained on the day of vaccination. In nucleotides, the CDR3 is TGTGCCATCAGTGCGATGACAGGGGGGTCGCAGGAGACCCAGTACTTC. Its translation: CAISAMTGGSQETQYF.